Here is one T cell receptor (beta chain) with its context. Its specific antigen is unknown. Base quality data are lacking; no much larger clone is found one base away. This specimen comes from a study of blood T cell repertoires in COVID-19 (dated by TCRdb to the early 2020s). In terms of the full investigation: The collaborator samples originated in the United States, Italy and Spain and spanned the acute and convalescent phases of COVID-19. The prospective study material was composed of cDNA or gDNA derived from T cells, B-cell-depleted T cells, or PBMCs. The dataset comprised deeply sampled blood TCRbeta repertoires from subjects exposed to, actively infected with, or recovered from COVID-19. A freely available public database, intended as a resource for researchers studying the immune response to SARS-CoV-2, is where the repertoires were released. Samples were obtained from the ongoing ImmuneRACE study (first 160 participants) and from over a thousand subjects provided by 6 global collaborators. Nearly every sample came with metadata listing a de-identified subject ID, COVID-19 status, age in years and sex. Where available, HLA class I and class II types were taken from metadata supplied by the sample provider and were not determined by assay-based typing. What the study reported, not specific to this receptor: How much clinical and demographic metadata was included differed by source and by participant, and the metadata was provided uncurated.

The immunoSEQ Assay, a bias-controlled multiplex PCR, was used to amplify TCRbeta CDR3 regions from genomic DNA. In the paper's pipeline: Within the assay, amplification of reference gene primers was used to estimate how many nucleated cells each sample contained. To quantify the absolute abundance of each unique TCRbeta CDR3 rearrangement, sequence reads were collapsed and filtered. For each sample, productive Simpson clonality was calculated as the square root of Simpson's diversity index across productive rearrangements. TCRdb obtained this table from immuneACCESS and retained in-frame rearrangements with V and J assigned. These tables miss some clones; where compared with another copy, unresolved V genes account for less than half of the shortfall, and the remainder is unexplained. V and J calls plus clone size are reproduced from that table; the DNA served to infer D and trimming. For this sample there are 250,000 to 300,000 clones; approximately 89% appear just once. Over 8.5% of the sample rests with the top ten.

Per the germline V gene (reference sequence), SEHNR is the CDR1 and FQNEAQ is the CDR2. The junction carries 10 bases between V and J, which are trimmed by 2 bases and 5 bases respectively. From its cysteine to its phenylalanine, the CDR3 spans 13 amino acids. The sequence is cut down to CDR3 DNA, 39 bases in frame from base 1. In Seattle, one collaborating source enrolled patients while the infection was active and tracked those patients longitudinally over the course of disease. Each collaborating institution followed its own protocols to collect whole blood in K2EDTA tubes. For TCRbeta analysis, collaborators shipped samples in one of three forms: frozen whole blood, isolated PBMCs, or DNA extracted from either of those sample types.

This chain is built from TRBV7-9 and TRBJ2-7, and perhaps TRBD2 as D gene, on 5 matching bases. The TCR comes from a woman in her twenties or thirties with COVID-19, enrolled during active disease. Sequencing input: peripheral blood. CDR3 loop: CASSLRSGDEQYF. The sequence in DNA is TGTGCCAGCAGCTTAAGGTCCGGGGACGAGCAGTACTTC.